This TCR beta chain is from a study of blood T cell repertoires in COVID-19. Study-level background: PBMCs, B-cell-depleted T cells, or T cells were the source of the cDNA or gDNA that made up the material.

How the authors handled the data: Amplified reference gene primers provided the basis for estimating nucleated cell counts. TCRdb's copy holds only in-frame clones and misses some; the assay was immunoSEQ multiplex PCR. V, J and clone size derive from that table, while D and trimming were established from the DNA sequence. The sample has over 250,000 clones; roughly 90% are singletons. Individuals aged roughly 18 to 90 years were recruited from approximately 24 US areas. Symptom resolution, clearance, or two negative PCRs marked donors in Cohort 3 as recovered. Trimming pared 7 bases from V and 5 bases from J, leaving 15 bases between. The germline V gene encodes CDR1 SGHRS and CDR2 YFSETQ. The CDR3 sequence is 13 residues long.

The chain joins TRBV5-1 to TRBJ1-2; D uncertain. The sequencing sample was made of PBMCs or T cells enriched from blood (not recorded which). This sequence was found in a woman aged 55-70 years who had recovered from COVID-19. The CDR3 loop is CASGLKEDYGYTF. CDR3 coding DNA: TGCGCCAGCGGGCTAAAGGAGGATTATGGCTACACCTTC. Variable domain in full (rest from reference TRBV5-1 and TRBJ1-2): KAGVTQTPRYLIKTRGQQVTLSCSPISGHRSVSWYQQTPGQGLQFLFEYFSETQRNKGNFPGRFSGRQFSNSRSEMNVSTLELGDSALYLCASGLKEDYGYTFGSGTRLTVV.